Below, 18 T cell receptor beta chains from the same sample are listed, as sequenced in a study of type 1 regulatory T cells (dated by TCRdb to the early 2020s). Antigens for these TCRs are unknown. The listed sequencing device is Illumina MiSeq. TCRdb reanalyzed the raw reads on its own, using fastp at Q25 for trimming and MiXCR for clone calling, and kept in-frame beta chains. CDR3 protein duplicates are merged, each entry listing the most common genes and DNA. A total of about 24,000 distinct CDR3 sequences appear in this sample, around 77% of them only once. The ten biggest clones cover over 12% of the sample. The sequenced sample was cultured T cells, either the whole culture or a sorted T cell fraction (not recorded which). The intended sense of this specimen's cell subset or site label: Tr1-enriched cell product generated in vitro against host alloantigens. The receptors originated from a human donor in good health.

The chain uses TRBV7-2 and TRBJ1-2; unclear D gene. This CDR3 spans 13 amino acids. Germline V gene lookup returns CDR1 SGHTA and CDR2 FQGNSA. The V and J ends lost 1 base and 7 bases respectively, with 10 bases between them. The DNA of the CDR3 is TGTGCCAGCAGCTTAGAAGGCGGGGTTGGCTACACCTTC. Translated, it gives CASSLEGGVGYTF.

The V call is TRBV12-5, the J call TRBJ1-1, with 7 bases identical to TRBD1. Germline-derived CDR1 and CDR2 are LGHNT and FRNRAP. V shed 0 bases and J 1 base; nucleotides not matched to a gene: 8. The CDR3 extends over 17 amino acids. The CDR3: CASGLVGGGQRNTEAFF. CDR3 DNA: TGTGCTAGTGGTTTGGTCGGGGGGGGACAGAGGAACACTGAAGCTTTCTTT.

The chain carries TRBV5-1 and TRBJ1-1, with a possible D match to TRBD1 (6 bases). V was shortened by 3 bases and J by 5 bases, with 17 bases between the two germline ends. This CDR3 region has 15 residues. Germline assignment: CDR1 SGHRS and CDR2 YFSETQ. The CDR3 nucleotides read TGCGCCAGCAGCTGGGGGGACAATCGGGGGACTGAAGCTTTCTTT. Amino acid sequence: CASSWGDNRGTEAFF.

The chain carries TRBV7-9 and TRBJ2-5, with D unclear. The V gene lost 1 base and the J gene lost 5 bases, with 8 bases spanning the gap. CDR3 size: 13 residues. Germline V gene sequence: CDR1 SEHNR, CDR2 FQNEAQ (reference sequence). In DNA form, the CDR3 reads TGTGCCAGCAGCTTAGATGCGGTGGAGACCCAGTACTTC. Translation gives CASSLDAVETQYF.

This clonotype was counted a few times. The V and J genes are TRBV5-1 and TRBJ1-6; TRBD1 might be the D (5 bases). The CDR3 loop spans 15 amino acids. The germline V gene encodes CDR1 SGHRS and CDR2 YFSETQ. V was trimmed by 0 bases and J by 10 bases, leaving 14 bases between them. The CDR3 DNA follows: TGCGCCAGCAGCTTGGCCGGGGGAGGTTGGTCACCCCTCCACTTT. Translation: CASSLAGGGWSPLHF.

V is TRBV7-3 and J is TRBJ2-3; D is unclear. Germline assignment: CDR1 SGHTA and CDR2 FQGTGA. CDR3 length equals 13 residues. V shed 5 bases and J shed 6 bases, with 12 bases lying between them. CDR3 protein: CASSPLSGDTQYF. The DNA of the CDR3 is TGTGCCAGCAGCCCACTCTCTGGGGATACGCAGTATTTT.

V is TRBV6-5 and J is TRBJ1-5; no clear D gene. Germline CDR1 and CDR2: MNHEY and SVGAGI. Trimming left V 4 bases short and J 3 bases short, with 10 bases between. The CDR3 covers 14 residues. The CDR3 sequence is CASSWTVLNQPQHF. The CDR3 DNA sequence: TGTGCCAGCAGTTGGACGGTCCTCAATCAGCCCCAGCATTTT.

The chain links TRBV24-1 to TRBJ2-3, with 8 bases fitting TRBD2. Germline trimming cut 4 bases from V and 2 bases from J; bases unmatched to any gene: 4. The CDR3 contains 15 residues. Germline assignment: CDR1 KGHDR and CDR2 SFDVKD. For the CDR3, the DNA is TGTGCCACCAGTGACCCGGGGGGGGTCACAGATACGCAGTATTTT. Protein product: CATSDPGGVTDTQYF.

V and J are TRBV30 and TRBJ2-7; either TRBD1 or TRBD2 may fit D (7 bases each). V dropped 5 bases and J dropped 3 bases, with 14 bases sitting between them. Germline V gene lookup returns CDR1 GTSNPN and CDR2 SVGIG (reference sequence). The CDR3 extends over 13 amino acids. CDR3 nucleotides: TGTGCCTGGGGGAGGGGGCAAGGCTACGAGCAGTACTTC. Its translation is CAWGRGQGYEQYF.

This clonotype was counted once. Relative to the germline gene, one junction end is altered; a read error may explain this. V usage is TRBV20-1 and J usage is TRBJ2-1; 12 bases align to TRBD2. The CDR3 is 14 amino acids. Germline V lookup: CDR1 DFQATT, CDR2 SNEGSKA (reference sequence). The CDR3 bases are TGCAGTGCGAGGACTAGCGGGGTCGACAATGTGCAGTTCTTC. The encoded protein is CSARTSGVDNVQFF.

The V and J genes are TRBV5-1 and TRBJ2-5, with a weak D call TRBD2 (5 bases). The CDR3 runs 14 residues. V lost 0 bases and J 3 bases, leaving 9 bases between the germline ends. Germline V gene lookup returns CDR1 SGHRS and CDR2 YFSETQ. The CDR3 region is CASSLARGEETQYF. The CDR3 DNA reads TGCGCCAGCAGCTTGGCCCGGGGAGAAGAGACCCAGTACTTC.

The chain carries TRBV7-2 and TRBJ1-1, with 7 bases that match TRBD1. The germline V gene encodes CDR1 SGHTA and CDR2 FQGNSA. There are 14 residues in the CDR3. V was clipped by 3 bases and J by 5 bases; unmatched bases: 6. The DNA of the CDR3 is TGTGCCAGCAGCTTGACACAGGGGTTAACTGAAGCTTTCTTT. It encodes CASSLTQGLTEAFF.

The genes are TRBV7-9 and TRBJ1-2; 8 bases line up with TRBD1. V lost 4 bases and J lost 2; bases outside the gene matches: 3. Germline CDR1 is SEHNR and CDR2 is FQNEAQ (reference sequence). This CDR3 has 14 amino acids. CDR3 loop: CASSSRTGNYGYTF. The CDR3 DNA follows: TGTGCCAGCAGCTCCCGGACAGGGAACTATGGCTACACCTTC. Together with reference TRBV7-9 and TRBJ1-2, the CDR3 gives the full variable domain: DTGVSQNPRHKITKRGQNVTFRCDPISEHNRLYWYRQTLGQGPEFLTYFQNEAQLEKSRLLSDRFSAERPKGSFSTLEIQRTEQGDSAMYLCASSSRTGNYGYTFGSGTRLTVV.

The chain recombines TRBV5-6 with TRBJ1-1; TRBD1 matches 7 bases. J was trimmed by 4 bases and V by 2 bases; bases with no gene match: 8. The CDR3 has 15 residues. The V gene's germline CDR1 is SGHDT and CDR2 YYEEEE. In DNA, the CDR3 is TGTGCCAGCAGCTTCGGAGGGACAGCGGTCACTGAAGCTTTCTTT. It yields the protein CASSFGGTAVTEAFF.

The chain's CDR3 is CASRLAGGHPTYEQYF. CDR3 nucleotide sequence: TGTGCCAGCAGACTAGCGGGGGGCCATCCCACCTACGAGCAGTACTTC. V usage is TRBV6-5 and J usage is TRBJ2-7; 12 positions agree with TRBD2. The CDR3 loop spans 16 amino acids. With V trimmed by 6 bases and J by 2 bases, 8 bases remained unmatched. Germline V lookup: CDR1 MNHEY, CDR2 SVGAGI.

V and J are TRBV6-1 and TRBJ1-1; D not resolved. This CDR3 is 14 amino acids long. The V end lost 3 bases, the J end lost 6 bases, and 14 bases lay between the germline ends. Germline loops: CDR1 MNHNS, CDR2 SASEGT. CDR3 amino acids: CASSEAQLNAEAFF. DNA of the CDR3: TGTGCCAGCAGTGAGGCCCAGCTAAACGCTGAAGCTTTCTTT.

The chain's CDR3 is CATSDGTAATNEKLFF. CDR3 coding DNA: TGTGCCACCAGTGACGGGACTGCGGCAACTAATGAAAAACTGTTTTTT. The chain employs TRBV24-1 and TRBJ1-4; TRBD1 is a possible D gene (5 bases). CDR1 is KGHDR, CDR2 SFDVKD, per germline. Trimming stripped 4 bases from V and 0 bases from J, with 11 bases between. This CDR3 has 16 residues.

The chain recombines TRBV24-1 with TRBJ2-1; D gene ambiguous. From germline, CDR1 is KGHDR and CDR2 SFDVKD. Trimming cost V 4 bases and J 2 bases, with 11 bases left between them. The CDR3 spans 15 residues. DNA for the CDR3: TGTGCCACCAGTGACCCTAGTTCACCCTACAATGAGCAGTTCTTC. This encodes CATSDPSSPYNEQFF.